The T cell receptor (beta chain) described here comes from a study of CD8 T cells in Susac syndrome. An amount of RNA that ranged from about 0.45 to 1 ug was reverse transcribed with random hexamers. TCR beta CDR3 was amplified by immunoSEQ covering 54 Vbeta and 13 Jbeta. TCRdb redid the calling of the immunoSEQ multiplex PCR reads with MiXCR, one entry per CDR3 protein. The sample records fewer than 150,000 distinct CDR3 sequences, just under 95% being singletons. Purification of the CD8+ and CD4+ T cells relied on negative isolation, and TEMRA cells underwent FACS enrichment. CDR1 and CDR2 from the germline V gene are MNHEY and SVGEGT. The CDR3 spans 12 residues. Trimming stripped 6 bases from V and 8 bases from J, with 13 bases between.

The clonotype originates from a human donor with multiple sclerosis. The V call is TRBV6-2 or TRBV6-3, the J call TRBJ1-1; possible D gene TRBD1, 5 bases. Specimen: CD4+ T cells from PBMCs. For the CDR3, the DNA is TGTGCCAGCAGCTCCAGGGTCGGGGAAGCTTTCTTT. It translates to CASSSRVGEAFF.